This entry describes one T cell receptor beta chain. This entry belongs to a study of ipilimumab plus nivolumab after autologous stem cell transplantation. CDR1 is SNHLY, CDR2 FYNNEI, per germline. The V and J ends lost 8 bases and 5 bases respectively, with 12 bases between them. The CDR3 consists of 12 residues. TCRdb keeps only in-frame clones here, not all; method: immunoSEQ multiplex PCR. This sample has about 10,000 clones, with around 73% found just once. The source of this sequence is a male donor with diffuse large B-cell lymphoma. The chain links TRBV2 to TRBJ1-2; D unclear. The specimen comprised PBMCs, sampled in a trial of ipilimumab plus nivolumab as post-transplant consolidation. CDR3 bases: TGTGCCAGCTTGGGCGCTGAGTATGGCTACACCTTC. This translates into CASLGAEYGYTF.